The 25 T cell receptor beta chains presented below share a single source sample, sequenced in a study of cytomegalovirus exposure and HLA in healthy donors. The PCR had 60 Vbeta and 13 Jbeta primers. The data were produced by immunoSEQ multiplex PCR, yet TCRdb's version contains in-frame clones alone and is incomplete. This sample has almost 95,000 clones, with more than 60% found just once. The sequencing input was PBMCs. The receptors shown here come from a man between 25 and 39 years old in good health and CMV-seronegative.

The gene calls are TRBV28 and TRBJ1-4; TRBD1 is a possible D gene (5 bases). Trimming left V 6 bases short and J 5 bases short, with 10 bases between. CDR1 and CDR2 from the germline V gene are MDHEN and SYDVKM. The CDR3 is 13 residues long. The CDR3 DNA follows: TGTGCCAGCAGGGAGGGGCGCAATGAAAAACTGTTTTTT. Amino acid sequence: CASREGRNEKLFF.

The rearrangement uses TRBV5-1 and TRBJ2-3; 7 bases are a match to TRBD2. Trimming took 1 base from V and 2 from J; bases not matched to a gene: 4. The CDR3 runs 15 residues. The germline V gene encodes CDR1 SGHRS and CDR2 YFSETQ. DNA for the CDR3: TGCGCCAGCAGCTTGTACGGGGGGACCACAGATACGCAGTATTTT. The encoded protein is CASSLYGGTTDTQYF.

The CDR3 nucleotides are TGTGCCAGCAGTTCCCCAGGGACAGGGGGTAGCAATCAGCCCCAGCATTTT. Translated, it gives CASSSPGTGGSNQPQHF. J is TRBJ1-5 and V is TRBV27, with 11 positions matching TRBD1. There are 17 residues in the CDR3. The germline V gene encodes CDR1 MNHEY and CDR2 SMNVEV (reference sequence). Trimming at V came to 4 bases and at J to 0 bases, leaving 5 bases not matched to a gene.

This clone appeared once. The chain carries TRBV5-5 and TRBJ1-1; no clear D gene. The CDR3 extends over 15 amino acids. CDR1 is SGHKS, CDR2 YYEKEE, per germline (reference sequence). Trimming shortened V by 0 bases and J by 1 base, and 10 bases separated the two germline ends. Written as DNA, the CDR3 is TGTGCCAGCAGCTTGGTGTATCCAGGGAACACTGAAGCTTTCTTT. Its protein is CASSLVYPGNTEAFF. Based on the CDR3 plus reference TRBV5-5 and TRBJ1-1, the full variable domain is DAGVTQSPTHLIKTRGQQVTLRCSPISGHKSVSWYQQVLGQGPQFIFQYYEKEERGRGNFPDRFSARQFPNYSSELNVNALLLGDSALYLCASSLVYPGNTEAFFGQGTRLTVV.

The rearrangement uses TRBV7-9 and TRBJ2-7; perhaps TRBD2 as D (6 bases). CDR1 SEHNR and CDR2 FQNEAQ come from the germline V gene (reference sequence). V lost 7 bases and J 1 base, leaving 11 bases between the germline ends. This CDR3 has 13 amino acids. The CDR3 here is CASTRLESYEQYF. The CDR3 DNA is TGTGCCAGCACCCGACTAGAGTCCTACGAGCAGTACTTC. Based on the CDR3 plus reference TRBV7-9 and TRBJ2-7, the full variable domain is DTGVSQNPRHKITKRGQNVTFRCDPISEHNRLYWYRQTLGQGPEFLTYFQNEAQLEKSRLLSDRFSAERPKGSFSTLEIQRTEQGDSAMYLCASTRLESYEQYFGPGTRLTVT.

This rearrangement joins TRBV10-3 to TRBJ2-2; possibly TRBD1 for D (5 bases). Germline-derived CDR1 and CDR2 are ENHRY and SYGVKD. The CDR3 covers 16 residues. V was trimmed by 3 bases and J by 1 base, leaving 12 bases between them. CDR3 nucleotides: TGTGCCATCAGTGAACTCGGACACCTGAACACCGGGGAGCTGTTTTTT. This translates into CAISELGHLNTGELFF.

This clone showed up just once. The chain employs TRBV5-4 and TRBJ1-5, with D possibly TRBD1 on 5 matching bases. Germline CDR1 reads SGHNT; CDR2 reads YYREEE (reference sequence). The CDR3 extends over 15 amino acids. Trimming cost V 2 bases and J 3 bases, with 12 bases left between them. The CDR3 DNA follows: TGTGCCAGCAGCTTCGGCAGGGAGGCCAATCAGCCCCAGCATTTT. This gives the protein CASSFGREANQPQHF.

The chain links TRBV6-5 to TRBJ2-7; TRBD1 matches 10 bases. CDR1 and CDR2 from the germline V gene are MNHEY and SVGAGI. This CDR3 spans 15 amino acids. J lost 6 bases, V lost 7 bases, and 12 bases had no gene match. CDR3 coding DNA: TGTGCCAGCACCCCGGACAGGGGGTTGTTCGGCGAGCAGTACTTC. It translates to CASTPDRGLFGEQYF.

The chain is built from TRBV30 and TRBJ1-1, with D perhaps matching TRBD1 (6 bases). The CDR3 runs to 14 residues. CDR1 is GTSNPN and CDR2 is SVGIG in the germline V gene (reference sequence). V dropped 0 bases and J dropped 4 bases, with 12 bases sitting between them. The CDR3 DNA reads as TGTGCCTGGAGTGTTCGGGCAGGGGCCACTGAAGCTTTCTTT. It specifies CAWSVRAGATEAFF.

The V call is TRBV7-6, the J call TRBJ1-2; 9 bases align to TRBD1. Germline V CDR1 and CDR2: SGHVS, FNYEAQ. The V gene end was trimmed by 3 bases and the J gene end by 3 bases; junction bases not matched to a gene: 2. The CDR3 is made up of 14 amino acids. CDR3 protein: CASSLGTGYYGYTF. The CDR3 bases are TGTGCCAGCAGCTTGGGGACAGGGTACTATGGCTACACCTTC.

The V and J genes are TRBV27 and TRBJ2-2; 7 nucleotides agree with TRBD2. Trimming took 3 bases from V and 4 from J; bases not matched to a gene: 11. The CDR3 is 17 amino acids. Germline V gene sequence: CDR1 MNHEY, CDR2 SMNVEV (reference sequence). The CDR3 region has the DNA TGTGCCAGCAGTTTTTCTCTTCGGACTAGAACCACCGGGGAGCTGTTTTTT. As protein: CASSFSLRTRTTGELFF.

The V and J genes are TRBV2 and TRBJ2-3; D is uncertain. Germline loops: CDR1 SNHLY, CDR2 FYNNEI. The CDR3 contains 14 residues. V was shortened by 7 bases and J by 0 bases, with 11 bases between the two germline ends. CDR3 in amino acids: CASKQLTSTDTQYF. For the CDR3, the DNA is TGTGCCAGCAAACAGCTCACTAGCACAGATACGCAGTATTTT. The complete variable domain, with remaining parts taken from reference TRBV2 and TRBJ2-3, reads EPEVTQTPSHQVTQMGQEVILRCVPISNHLYFYWYRQILGQKVEFLVSFYNNEISEKSEIFDDQFSVERPDGSNFTLKIRSTKLEDSAMYFCASKQLTSTDTQYFGPGTRLTVL.

The chain joins TRBV6-1 to TRBJ2-1; a weak D match, TRBD1 (5 bases). With 3 bases removed from V and 2 bases from J, the gap between germline ends came to 14 bases. From germline, CDR1 is MNHNS and CDR2 SASEGT. This CDR3 is 16 amino acids long. CDR3 amino acids: CASSDRVGAPYNEQFF. The CDR3 coding sequence is TGTGCCAGCAGTGACAGGGTAGGGGCTCCCTACAATGAGCAGTTCTTC.

The chain links TRBV7-2 to TRBJ1-1; no reliable D call. Germline CDR1 reads SGHTA; CDR2 reads FQGNSA. This CDR3 comprises 14 residues. V was trimmed by 3 bases and J by 0 bases, leaving 8 bases between them. The CDR3 nucleotides are TGTGCCAGCAGCTTCAGTCTCATGAACACTGAAGCTTTCTTT. Its protein is CASSFSLMNTEAFF.

The chain links TRBV6-4 to TRBJ1-2; no firm D call. Trimming removed 6 bases at V and 5 bases at J, with 16 bases between. There are 14 residues in the CDR3. CDR1 and CDR2 from the germline V gene are MRHNA and SNTAGT. Written as DNA, the CDR3 is TGTGCCAGCAGCGCCGAACAGAACTCATATGGCTACACCTTC. This sequence encodes CASSAEQNSYGYTF.

This rearrangement joins TRBV30 to TRBJ1-2; D is possibly TRBD1 (5 bases). CDR1 and CDR2 (germline): GTSNPN, SVGIG (reference sequence). The length of the CDR3 is 15 residues. Trimming removed 4 bases at V and 1 base at J, with 16 bases between. The CDR3 nucleotides read TGTGCCTGGAAAGGGGCGGCAGGCGTTAACTATGGCTACACCTTC. This gives the protein CAWKGAAGVNYGYTF.

The chain has TRBV9 and TRBJ1-6, with 7 bases that match TRBD1. Unmatched junction bases numbered 7, after V lost 4 bases and J lost 6 bases. This CDR3 comprises 15 residues. Germline V gene lookup returns CDR1 SGDLS and CDR2 YYNGEE. The CDR3 nucleotides read TGTGCCAGCAGCTTAATGACAGGGACTAATTCACCCCTCCACTTT. Translating it yields CASSLMTGTNSPLHF.

This chain links TRBV4-2 with TRBJ2-3, with 8 nucleotides matching TRBD2. This CDR3 spans 17 amino acids. From germline, CDR1 is LGHNA and CDR2 YNFKEQ. Germline trimming cut 6 bases from V and 0 bases from J; bases unmatched to any gene: 11. CDR3 residues: CASSQPTSGLSTDTQYF. CDR3 bases: TGTGCCAGCAGTCAGCCCACTAGCGGCCTTAGCACAGATACGCAGTATTTT.

The chain joins TRBV9 to TRBJ2-5; D is perhaps TRBD2 (5 bases). Trimming stripped 4 bases from V and 5 bases from J, with 15 bases between. This CDR3 contains 14 residues. Germline V CDR1 and CDR2: SGDLS, YYNGEE. CDR3 DNA: TGTGCCAGCAGCCTCGGGATCTTGAGGGAGACCCAGTACTTC. Its protein product is CASSLGILRETQYF.

Details on this clone: An end of the junction differs from the germline gene, which may be a read error. The chain links TRBV7-9 to TRBJ2-7; 8 nucleotides line up with TRBD1. The CDR3 totals 13 residues. In germline, CDR1 is SEHNR, CDR2 FQNEAQ (reference sequence). In DNA, the CDR3 is TGTTCCAGCAGCTTACGCGGACAGGGCGAGCAGTACTTC. Amino acids: CSSSLRGQGEQYF.

The V and J genes are TRBV11-2 and TRBJ2-1; 10 nucleotides line up with TRBD2. With V trimmed by 1 base and J by 3 bases, 0 bases remained unmatched. This CDR3 spans 15 amino acids. CDR1 SGHAT and CDR2 FQNNGV come from the germline V gene. CDR3 amino acids: CASSLVAGGYNEQFF. CDR3 nucleotide sequence: TGTGCCAGCAGCTTAGTAGCGGGGGGCTACAATGAGCAGTTCTTC.

This chain joins TRBV28 and TRBJ2-7, with D maybe TRBD1 (5 bases). CDR3 length equals 16 residues. Germline CDR1 MDHEN, CDR2 SYDVKM. Trimming took 3 bases from V and 0 from J, leaving 15 bases between them. The CDR3 coding sequence is TGTGCCAGCAGTTTTTTGCGCGACAGCCGCTCCTACGAGCAGTACTTC. Translated, it gives CASSFLRDSRSYEQYF.

The chain uses TRBV7-2 and TRBJ1-4; D might be TRBD1 (6 bases). The germline V gene encodes CDR1 SGHTA and CDR2 FQGNSA. The CDR3 sequence is 17 residues long. With 5 bases removed from V and 0 bases from J, the gap between germline ends came to 16 bases. The DNA of the CDR3 is TGTGCCAGCAGCAGACAGGTTGCTCCTTCAACTAATGAAAAACTGTTTTTT. Translated, it gives CASSRQVAPSTNEKLFF.

The chain combines TRBV9 with TRBJ1-2; TRBD1 aligns across 10 bases. V gave up 3 bases and J gave up 6 bases; unmatched junction bases: 5. Germline V gene sequence: CDR1 SGDLS, CDR2 YYNGEE. The CDR3 extends over 14 amino acids. CDR3 in amino acids: CASSAGTGVHGYTF. In nucleotides, the CDR3 is TGTGCCAGCAGCGCCGGGACAGGGGTTCATGGCTACACCTTC.

V usage is TRBV4-3 and J usage is TRBJ1-4; 7 nucleotides match TRBD1. The CDR3 spans 15 residues. The V gene end was trimmed by 5 bases and the J gene end by 9 bases; junction bases not matched to a gene: 12. Germline V lookup: CDR1 LGHNA, CDR2 YSLEER. Here the CDR3 DNA reads TGCGCCAGCAGCTACACCGGGACAGCGGTTAAAAAACTGTTTTTT. Translation gives CASSYTGTAVKKLFF.